Included here is one TCR beta chain sequence, with context. It was with 60 Vbeta and 13 Jbeta primers that the PCR ran. Clones were read by immunoSEQ multiplex PCR, and TCRdb kept only the in-frame ones, dropping some. Here the sample spans roughly 150,000 clones, less than 85% being singletons. When sampled, the donors appeared nominally healthy, though they likely had unrecorded immune exposures. The CDR3 spans 16 residues. V shed 6 bases and J 4 bases; nucleotides not matched to a gene: 12. In germline, CDR1 is LGHNT, CDR2 FRNRAP. This record belongs to a study of cytomegalovirus exposure and HLA in healthy donors.

Specimen: PBMCs. The V gene is TRBV12-5, the J gene TRBJ2-7; 10 bases are a match to TRBD1. This TCR derives from a woman aged 55-70 years in good health and CMV-seropositive. CDR3 residues: CASGTGTGQGVYEQYF. DNA of the CDR3: TGTGCTAGTGGAACCGGGACCGGACAGGGGGTATACGAGCAGTACTTC.